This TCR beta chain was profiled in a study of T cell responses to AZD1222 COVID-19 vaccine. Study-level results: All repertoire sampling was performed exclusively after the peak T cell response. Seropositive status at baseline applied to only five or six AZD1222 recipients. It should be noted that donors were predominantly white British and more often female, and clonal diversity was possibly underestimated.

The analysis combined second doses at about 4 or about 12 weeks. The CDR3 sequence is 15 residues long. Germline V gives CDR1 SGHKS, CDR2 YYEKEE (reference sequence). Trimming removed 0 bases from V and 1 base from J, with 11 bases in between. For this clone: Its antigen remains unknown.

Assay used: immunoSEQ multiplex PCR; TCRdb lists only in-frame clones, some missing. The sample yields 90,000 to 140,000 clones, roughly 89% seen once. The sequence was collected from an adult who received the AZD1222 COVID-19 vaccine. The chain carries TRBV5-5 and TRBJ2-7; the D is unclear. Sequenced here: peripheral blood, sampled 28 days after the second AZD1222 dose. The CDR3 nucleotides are TGTGCCAGCAGCTTGGAGTTAAGGGATTCCTACGAGCAGTACTTC. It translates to CASSLELRDSYEQYF.